This T cell receptor (beta chain) derives from a study of blood T cell repertoires in COVID-19. Study-wide background: Both acute and convalescent COVID-19 samples were obtained from the United States, Italy and Spain. T cells, B-cell-depleted T cells, or PBMCs supplied cDNA or gDNA.

Germline V gene lookup returns CDR1 LGHNT and CDR2 FRNRAP. This CDR3 spans 14 amino acids. V lost 6 bases and J lost 3; bases outside the gene matches: 7. Here immunoSEQ multiplex PCR was the method, and the copy in TCRdb shows in-frame clones only, minus some. Counted here are a few hundred thousand clones, roughly 90% occurring once; the ten biggest clones make up 5% to 7%. Only a few counts were recorded for this clone. This clonotype was sampled from a man younger than 30 who had recovered from COVID-19. Sequenced sample: peripheral blood. V usage is TRBV12-5 and J usage is TRBJ2-5; 7 nucleotides align to TRBD1. CDR3 bases: TGTGCTAGTGGCGCCGGGACAGTGAAAGAGACCCAGTACTTC. Amino acid sequence: CASGAGTVKETQYF.